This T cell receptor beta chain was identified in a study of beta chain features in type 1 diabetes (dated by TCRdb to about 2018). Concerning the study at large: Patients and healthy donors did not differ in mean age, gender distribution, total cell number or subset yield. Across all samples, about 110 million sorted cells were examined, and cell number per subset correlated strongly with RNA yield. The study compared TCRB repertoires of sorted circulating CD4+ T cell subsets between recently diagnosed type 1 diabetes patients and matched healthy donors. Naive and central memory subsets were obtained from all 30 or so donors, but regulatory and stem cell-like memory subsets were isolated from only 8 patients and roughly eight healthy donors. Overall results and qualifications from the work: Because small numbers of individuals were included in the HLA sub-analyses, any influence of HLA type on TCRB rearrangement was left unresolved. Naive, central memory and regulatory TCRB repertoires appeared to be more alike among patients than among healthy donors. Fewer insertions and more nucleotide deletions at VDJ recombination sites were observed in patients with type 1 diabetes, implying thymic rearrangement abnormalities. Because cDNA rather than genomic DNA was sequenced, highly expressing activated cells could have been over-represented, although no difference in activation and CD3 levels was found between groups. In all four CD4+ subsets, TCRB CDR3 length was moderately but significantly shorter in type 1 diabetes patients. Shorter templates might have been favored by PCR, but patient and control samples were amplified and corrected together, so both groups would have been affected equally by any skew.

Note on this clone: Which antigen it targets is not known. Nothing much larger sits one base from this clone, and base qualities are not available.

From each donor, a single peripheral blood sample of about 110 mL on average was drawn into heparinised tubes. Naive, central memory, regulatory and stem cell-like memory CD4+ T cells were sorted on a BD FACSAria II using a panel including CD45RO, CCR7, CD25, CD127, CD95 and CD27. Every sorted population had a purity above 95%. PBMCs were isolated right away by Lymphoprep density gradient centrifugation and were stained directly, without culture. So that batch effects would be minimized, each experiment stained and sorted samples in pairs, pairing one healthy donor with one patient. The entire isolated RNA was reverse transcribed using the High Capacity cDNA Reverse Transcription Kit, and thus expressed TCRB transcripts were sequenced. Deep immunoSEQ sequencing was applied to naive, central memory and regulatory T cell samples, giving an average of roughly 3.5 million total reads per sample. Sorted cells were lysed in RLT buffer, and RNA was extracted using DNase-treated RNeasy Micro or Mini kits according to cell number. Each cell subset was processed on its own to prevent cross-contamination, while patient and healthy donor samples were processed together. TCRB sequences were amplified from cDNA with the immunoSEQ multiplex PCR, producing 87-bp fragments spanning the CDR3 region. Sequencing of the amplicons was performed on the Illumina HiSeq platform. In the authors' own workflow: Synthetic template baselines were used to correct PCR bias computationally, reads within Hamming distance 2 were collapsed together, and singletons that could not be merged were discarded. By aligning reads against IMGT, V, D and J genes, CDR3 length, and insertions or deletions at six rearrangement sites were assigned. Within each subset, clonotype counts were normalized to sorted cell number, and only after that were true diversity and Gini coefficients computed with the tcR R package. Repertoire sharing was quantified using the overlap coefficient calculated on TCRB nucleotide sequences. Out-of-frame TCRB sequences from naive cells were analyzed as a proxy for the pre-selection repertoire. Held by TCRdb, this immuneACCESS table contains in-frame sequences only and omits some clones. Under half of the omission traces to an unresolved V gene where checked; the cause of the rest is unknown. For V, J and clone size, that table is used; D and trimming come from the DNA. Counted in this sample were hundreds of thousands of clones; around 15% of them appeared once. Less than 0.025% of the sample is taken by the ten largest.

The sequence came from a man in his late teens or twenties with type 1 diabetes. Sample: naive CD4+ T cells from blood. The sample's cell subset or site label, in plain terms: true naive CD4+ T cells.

This receptor has the CDR3 CASSPGLAGADTQYF. The DNA sequence is TGTGCCAGCAGCCCGGGACTAGCGGGGGCAGATACGCAGTATTTT. This receptor chain uses TRBV4-2 and TRBJ2-3; 14 central bases correspond to TRBD2. The CDR3 numbers 15 residues from cysteine through phenylalanine. CDR3 DNA is the only sequence kept; it has 45 bases, read in frame from the first base. CDR1 LGHNA and CDR2 YNFKEQ were looked up in the germline V gene. At the junction V is shortened by 4 bases and J by 4 bases; bases outside the gene matches: 1.